This is a list of T cell receptor beta chains from one sample in a study of a mutant IDH1 vaccine in newly diagnosed glioma. TCRdb's table, derived via immunoSEQ multiplex PCR, lists solely in-frame clones and lacks some. The data show roughly 60,000 clones, more than 80% seen once. The antigens these receptors bind are not known. The input for sequencing was PBMCs, taken from a glioma patient whose treatment included an IDH1 peptide vaccine. The receptor source for this set is a man aged 35 to 55 with glioma. Both conserved end residues are part of each CDR3. A D gene is named only where the DNA matches it firmly. The size of a clone is reported for some rows only, either as once, few or many, or as a class for expanded clones.

size,J,V,D,CDR3,DNA
-,TRBJ2-3,TRBV9,-,CASSEISTDTQYF,TGTGCCAGCAGCGAGATTAGCACAGATACGCAGTATTTT
-,TRBJ2-7,TRBV5-1,-,CASSGRDSPSEQYF,TGCGCCAGCAGCGGGCGGGACAGCCCCTCCGAGCAGTACTTC
-,TRBJ2-3,TRBV18,TRBD2,CASSFRTSGRATDTQYF,TGTGCCAGCTCATTTCGGACTAGCGGGAGGGCCACAGATACGCAGTATTTT
-,TRBJ1-5,TRBV5-1,-,CASSLDPYNQPQHF,TGCGCCAGCAGCCTGGATCCTTACAATCAGCCCCAGCATTTT
-,TRBJ2-5,TRBV11-2,-,CASSLVWETQYF,TGTGCCAGCAGCTTAGTGTGGGAGACCCAGTACTTC
-,TRBJ2-6,TRBV6-7,-,CASSPADRSPHSSGANVLTF,TGTGCCAGCAGCCCCGCGGACCGCAGTCCCCATTCCTCTGGGGCCAACGTCCTGACTTTC
few,TRBJ2-5,TRBV5-1,TRBD2,CASSTGTSGPQETQYF,TGCGCCAGCAGCACTGGGACTAGCGGGCCGCAAGAGACCCAGTACTTC
-,TRBJ1-5,TRBV6-5,-,CASSRGRSEGQPQHF,TGTGCCAGCAGCCGGGGGAGATCCGAGGGTCAGCCCCAGCATTTT
-,TRBJ1-4,TRBV6-5,-,CASSYTTVNEKLFF,TGTGCCAGCAGTTACACTACAGTTAATGAAAAACTGTTTTTT
-,TRBJ2-1,TRBV4-3,TRBD1,CASSRNGQGNEQFF,TGCGCCAGCAGCCGAAATGGACAGGGCAATGAGCAGTTCTTC
once,TRBJ2-7,TRBV6-6,TRBD2,CASGPGLAGSYEQYF,TGTGCCAGTGGTCCGGGACTAGCGGGATCCTACGAGCAGTACTTC
once,TRBJ2-1,TRBV11-2,-,CASSLVRTFGNEQFF,TGTGCCAGCAGCTTAGTGAGGACCTTTGGGAATGAGCAGTTCTTC
-,TRBJ1-2,TRBV11-2,-,CASSAQGGYGYTF,TGTGCCAGCAGCGCCCAGGGTGGCTATGGCTACACCTTC
-,TRBJ1-2,TRBV7-4,-,CASSLRRSRRTNYGYTF,TGTGCCAGCAGCTTAAGGCGGAGCAGGCGAACTAACTATGGCTACACCTTC
-,TRBJ2-5,TRBV9,-,CASCRSPGGETQYF,TGTGCCAGCTGCAGATCCCCCGGAGGGGAGACCCAGTACTTC
-,TRBJ1-2,TRBV5-1,TRBD1,CASSFWDRSYYGYTF,TGCGCCAGCAGCTTTTGGGACAGGTCATACTATGGCTACACCTTC
-,TRBJ2-3,TRBV19,TRBD2,CASSGTSGRANTDTQYF,TGTGCCAGCTCCGGGACTAGCGGGAGGGCCAACACAGATACGCAGTATTTT
-,TRBJ1-1,TRBV5-1,-,CASSRSTGSSNTEAFF,TGCGCCAGCAGCAGATCGACAGGATCTTCGAACACTGAAGCTTTCTTT
-,TRBJ2-1,TRBV15,TRBD2,CATSSEEGLAGLVLYNEQFF,TGTGCCACCAGCAGTGAAGAGGGACTAGCGGGACTTGTTCTATACAATGAGCAGTTCTTC
once,TRBJ2-2,TRBV6-5,-,CASSYMSNTGELFF,TGTGCCAGCAGTTACATGTCGAACACCGGGGAGCTGTTTTTT
-,TRBJ2-1,TRBV5-1,-,CASSLMRGADEQFF,TGCGCCAGCAGCTTGATGAGGGGGGCGGATGAGCAGTTCTTC
-,TRBJ1-2,TRBV6-1,-,CASSGNYGYTF,TGTGCCAGCAGCGGTAACTATGGCTACACCTTC
-,TRBJ1-5,TRBV4-3,-,CASSQDKGYQPQHF,TGCGCCAGCAGCCAAGATAAGGGGTATCAGCCCCAGCATTTT
few,TRBJ2-7,TRBV5-1,TRBD2,CASSSGLAGRNYEQYF,TGCGCCAGCAGCTCTGGGCTAGCGGGAAGGAACTACGAGCAGTACTTC
-,TRBJ2-7,TRBV7-8,TRBD1,CASSDRTGVGYEQYF,TGTGCCAGCAGCGACCGTACAGGGGTCGGGTACGAGCAGTACTTC
-,TRBJ2-7,TRBV11-2,-,CASSLNPGLDYYEQYF,TGTGCCAGCAGCCTGAACCCCGGGCTAGACTACTACGAGCAGTACTTC
-,TRBJ1-1,TRBV9,-,CASSAREGRNTEAFF,TGTGCCAGCAGCGCGCGGGAGGGAAGGAACACTGAAGCTTTCTTT
few,TRBJ1-4,TRBV19,TRBD1,CASSPRTGPNEKLFF,TGTGCCAGTAGTCCTAGGACAGGGCCTAATGAAAAACTGTTTTTT
-,TRBJ2-6,TRBV30,-,CAWSIWEGANVLTF,TGTGCCTGGAGTATCTGGGAGGGGGCCAACGTCCTGACTTTC
-,TRBJ2-2,TRBV7-7,TRBD2,CASSSRLAGLSNTGELFF,TGTGCTAGCAGCTCCAGACTAGCGGGGCTCTCGAACACCGGGGAGCTGTTTTTT
-,TRBJ2-2,TRBV4-3,TRBD2,CASSQDWGLAGNTGELFF,TGCGCCAGCAGCCAAGATTGGGGACTAGCGGGGAACACCGGGGAGCTGTTTTTT
-,TRBJ2-1,TRBV25-1,TRBD1,CASTPQTGGNWNEQFF,TGTGCCAGCACCCCGCAGACAGGGGGCAATTGGAATGAGCAGTTCTTC
once,TRBJ2-7,TRBV5-6,-,CASSLSGITDEQYF,TGTGCCAGCAGCTTGTCCGGGATCACGGACGAGCAGTACTTC
-,TRBJ2-3,TRBV4-2,-,CASSQGGRTTSTDTQYF,TGTGCCAGCAGCCAAGGGGGCAGGACCACTTCCACAGATACGCAGTATTTT
-,TRBJ1-6,TRBV4-1,-,CASSQQDSPLHF,TGCGCCAGCAGCCAACAGGATTCACCCCTCCACTTT
few,TRBJ1-1,TRBV30,TRBD1,CAWSETGVNTEAFF,TGTGCCTGGAGTGAGACAGGGGTGAACACTGAAGCTTTCTTT
few,TRBJ1-5,TRBV30,-,CAWSVRGAGNQPQHF,TGTGCCTGGAGTGTAAGGGGGGCTGGCAATCAGCCCCAGCATTTT
-,TRBJ2-7,TRBV15,-,CATSPSGYEQYF,TGTGCCACCAGCCCAAGCGGGTACGAGCAGTACTTC
-,TRBJ2-7,TRBV14,TRBD1,CASSRWTGTPYEQYF,TGTGCCAGCAGCCGCTGGACAGGGACCCCCTACGAGCAGTACTTC
-,TRBJ1-6,TRBV7-9,-,CASSFETTFSPLHF,TGTGCCAGCAGCTTCGAAACCACCTTTTCACCCCTCCACTTT
-,TRBJ1-1,TRBV10-1,-,CASSTLAFF,TGCGCCAGCAGTACTTTAGCTTTCTTT
-,TRBJ2-1,TRBV10-1,-,CASSEFRYNEQFF,TGCGCCAGCAGTGAGTTCCGATACAATGAGCAGTTCTTC
-,TRBJ2-7,TRBV7-6,-,CASSFRRGTPTYEQYF,TGTGCCAGCAGCTTCAGGCGAGGGACACCTACCTACGAGCAGTACTTC
few,TRBJ1-2,TRBV10-3,TRBD1,CAISGGQPYGYTF,TGTGCCATCAGTGGGGGACAGCCCTATGGCTACACCTTC
-,TRBJ1-1,TRBV9,-,CASSVGLMNTEAFF,TGTGCCAGCAGCGTAGGACTGATGAACACTGAAGCTTTCTTT
-,TRBJ2-1,TRBV5-1,-,CASSLDSREQFF,TGCGCCAGCAGCTTGGACAGTAGAGAGCAGTTCTTC
-,TRBJ2-1,TRBV7-6,TRBD1,CASSPGQGREFF,TGTGCCAGCAGCCCGGGACAGGGGCGGGAGTTCTTC
-,TRBJ1-5,TRBV7-2,TRBD1,CASSLQGVGNQPQHF,TGTGCCAGCAGCTTACAGGGGGTAGGCAATCAGCCCCAGCATTTT
once,TRBJ2-2,TRBV7-9,TRBD2,CASSSKTSGRETGELFF,TGTGCCAGCAGCTCGAAGACTAGCGGGAGAGAAACCGGGGAGCTGTTTTTT
-,TRBJ2-5,TRBV11-2,TRBD1,CASSPGQAKGETQYF,TGTGCCAGCAGCCCGGGACAGGCCAAAGGAGAGACCCAGTACTTC
-,TRBJ2-1,TRBV18,-,CASSPVGGYNEQFF,TGTGCCAGCTCTCCGGTGGGCGGCTACAATGAGCAGTTCTTC
-,TRBJ2-7,TRBV7-8,TRBD1,CASSSTGPGFKEQYF,TGTGCCAGCAGCTCGACAGGGCCTGGATTTAAAGAGCAGTACTTC
-,TRBJ2-6,TRBV18,-,CASSPPAGANVLTF,TGTGCCAGCTCACCACCGGCTGGGGCCAACGTCCTGACTTTC
once,TRBJ1-3,TRBV18,-,CASSPGTPTSGNTIYF,TGTGCCAGCTCACCCGGGACACCTACCTCTGGAAACACCATATATTTT